These 15 T cell receptor beta chains originate from one sample sequenced in a study of blood T cell repertoires in COVID-19. The protocol was immunoSEQ multiplex PCR, while the TCRdb copy is restricted to in-frame clones and leaves out a portion. The sample lists over 200,000 clones; around 85% were seen once. Specimen: PBMCs or T cells enriched from blood (not recorded which). Every receptor here comes from a woman between 50 and 59 years old who had recovered from COVID-19.

This sequence joins TRBV28 and TRBJ2-7; tentative D call: TRBD2 (6 bases). V was cut by 5 bases and J by 2 bases, with 13 bases left in between. This CDR3 is 14 amino acids long. Germline V CDR1 and CDR2: MDHEN, SYDVKM. Here the CDR3 DNA reads TGTGCCAGCAGTATACCCGGGGGAACCTACGAGCAGTACTTC. It specifies CASSIPGGTYEQYF.

This chain connects TRBV7-3 to TRBJ2-5; a weak D match, TRBD1 (6 bases). Trimming shortened V by 4 bases and J by 4 bases, and 13 bases separated the two germline ends. Per germline, CDR1 SGHTA and CDR2 FQGTGA. CDR3 length: 14 residues. The CDR3 is CASSYSRDTETQYF. CDR3 in DNA: TGTGCCAGCAGCTATTCCCGGGACACAGAGACCCAGTACTTC. Using reference TRBV7-3 and TRBJ2-5 for the parts outside the CDR3, the full variable domain is GAGVSQTPSNKVTEKGKYVELRCDPISGHTALYWYRQSLGQGPEFLIYFQGTGAADDSGLPNDRFFAVRPEGSVSTLKIQRTERGDSAVYLCASSYSRDTETQYFGPGTRLLVL.

V is TRBV5-1 and J is TRBJ1-5; 7 positions match TRBD1. The CDR3 length is 15 residues. CDR1 and CDR2 (germline): SGHRS, YFSETQ. The trim removed 2 bases at V and 5 bases at J, leaving 7 bases unmatched. As DNA, the CDR3 is TGCGCCAGCAGCTTTGGGACAGCCCGATATCAGCCCCAGCATTTT. Translating gives CASSFGTARYQPQHF.

The genes are TRBV5-6 and TRBJ2-7; tentative D call: TRBD2 (6 bases). CDR3 length equals 12 residues. Germline V gene sequence: CDR1 SGHDT, CDR2 YYEEEE. Trimming removed 4 bases from V and 9 bases from J, with 14 bases in between. Here the CDR3 reads CASSPGGLGQYF. CDR3 bases: TGTGCCAGCAGCCCCGGGGGTTTGGGGCAGTACTTC.

The genes are TRBV2 and TRBJ1-6, with D possibly matching TRBD1 (5 bases). The CDR3 covers 13 residues. Germline V gives CDR1 SNHLY, CDR2 FYNNEI. V gave up 5 bases and J gave up 9 bases, with 11 bases separating them. The DNA for the CDR3 is TGTGCCAGCAGTTTGGGGGGGGGTTCACCCCTCCACTTT. Translating gives CASSLGGGSPLHF. The entire variable domain, with the rest obtained from reference TRBV2 and TRBJ1-6, is as follows: EPEVTQTPSHQVTQMGQEVILRCVPISNHLYFYWYRQILGQKVEFLVSFYNNEISEKSEIFDDQFSVERPDGSNFTLKIRSTKLEDSAMYFCASSLGGGSPLHFGNGTRLTVT.

This chain joins TRBV10-2 and TRBJ1-2, with 8 bases fitting TRBD1. Looked up from germline, CDR1 is WSHSY and CDR2 is SAAADI. The CDR3 is 13 residues long. Trimming at V came to 6 bases and at J to 10 bases, leaving 10 bases not matched to a gene. CDR3 coding DNA: TGCGCCAGCAGCCGCGACCGGACAGGGCCCTACACCTTC. Translated, it gives CASSRDRTGPYTF.

This clone was seen just once. V usage is TRBV2 and J usage is TRBJ2-3; no clear D gene. The CDR3 has 16 amino acids. The germline V gene encodes CDR1 SNHLY and CDR2 FYNNEI. The V gene lost 4 bases and the J gene lost 0 bases, with 14 bases spanning the gap. This CDR3 reads CASSAVSEPSTDTQYF. In DNA, the CDR3 is TGTGCCAGCAGTGCTGTCAGCGAGCCTAGCACAGATACGCAGTATTTT. Full variable domain (outside the CDR3, taken from reference TRBV2 and TRBJ2-3): EPEVTQTPSHQVTQMGQEVILRCVPISNHLYFYWYRQILGQKVEFLVSFYNNEISEKSEIFDDQFSVERPDGSNFTLKIRSTKLEDSAMYFCASSAVSEPSTDTQYFGPGTRLTVL.

The chain uses TRBV5-3 and TRBJ1-2; tentative D call: TRBD1 (5 bases). TRBV5-3 is marked as an open reading frame, function uncertain. There are 14 residues in the CDR3. V was shortened by 1 base and J by 5 bases, with 12 bases between the two germline ends. DNA for the CDR3: TGTGCCAGAAGCTTGCGGGGGTTGAGGTATGGCTACACCTTC. This sequence encodes CARSLRGLRYGYTF.

The chain recombines TRBV5-6 with TRBJ2-7; the match to TRBD1 covers 7 bases. The CDR3 runs 14 residues. The junction had 3 bases not matched to a gene; V was cut back by 0 bases and J by 3 bases. Germline assignment: CDR1 SGHDT and CDR2 YYEEEE. The CDR3 here is CASSLAGTDYEQYF. CDR3 bases: TGTGCCAGCAGCTTGGCTGGGACAGACTACGAGCAGTACTTC.

The rearrangement links TRBV15 to TRBJ1-2, with 10 bases matching TRBD1. The CDR3 has 14 residues. The J segment lost 4 bases and the V segment lost 6 bases, leaving 5 bases of the junction unmatched. CDR1 is LNHNV, CDR2 YYDKDF, per germline (reference sequence). CDR3 coding DNA: TGTGCCACCAGTTGGGACAGGGGAGCCTATGGCTACACCTTC. It encodes CATSWDRGAYGYTF.

The V gene is TRBV28, the J gene TRBJ1-3; maybe TRBD1 (5 bases). V lost 2 bases and J lost 0, with 14 bases in between. The CDR3 runs to 17 residues. Germline lookup yields CDR1 MDHEN and CDR2 SYDVKM. The CDR3 reads CASSLPLQVHSGNTIYF. The CDR3 region has the DNA TGTGCCAGCAGTTTACCCCTACAGGTGCACTCTGGAAACACCATATATTTT.

The chain uses TRBV15 and TRBJ2-5; 8 nucleotides line up with TRBD2. V gave up 3 bases and J gave up 0 bases; unmatched junction bases: 9. Germline loops: CDR1 LNHNV, CDR2 YYDKDF (reference sequence). The CDR3 is made up of 17 amino acids. The CDR3 sequence is CATSRDYTSGYQETQYF. The CDR3 nucleotides read TGTGCCACCAGCAGGGACTACACTAGCGGTTACCAAGAGACCCAGTACTTC.

The chain joins TRBV29-1 to TRBJ2-1, with a possible D match to TRBD1 (6 bases). CDR1 and CDR2 (germline): SQVTM, ANQGSEA. V was trimmed by 1 base and J by 2 bases, leaving 21 bases between them. The CDR3 is 18 residues long. The CDR3 nucleotides are TGCAGCGTTGAAGGTTGGTGGGACAACATACTTCCCTACAATGAGCAGTTCTTC. It is translated as CSVEGWWDNILPYNEQFF.

A few counts support this clone. This CDR3 reads CASSHGRGTEETQYF. CDR3 coding DNA: TGTGCCAGCAGCCATGGGAGGGGGACCGAAGAGACCCAGTACTTC. This chain links TRBV5-4 with TRBJ2-5; D might be TRBD2 (7 bases). Germline V gene lookup returns CDR1 SGHNT and CDR2 YYREEE (reference sequence). V dropped 4 bases and J dropped 3 bases, with 16 bases sitting between them. This CDR3 contains 15 residues.

This chain connects TRBV30 to TRBJ1-4; unclear D gene. The V end was cut by 4 bases, the J end by 7 bases, with 16 bases between. CDR1 GTSNPN and CDR2 SVGIG come from the germline V gene (reference sequence). CDR3 length: 14 residues. CDR3 bases: TGTGCCTGGAAGGGAGGGTCGATGGGTGAAAAACTGTTTTTT. The encoded protein is CAWKGGSMGEKLFF. Full variable domain (missing parts from reference TRBV30 and TRBJ1-4): SQTIHQWPATLVQPVGSPLSLECTVEGTSNPNLYWYRQAAGRGLQLLFYSVGIGQISSEVPQNLSASRPQDRQFILSSKKLLLSDSGFYLCAWKGGSMGEKLFFGSGTQLSVL.